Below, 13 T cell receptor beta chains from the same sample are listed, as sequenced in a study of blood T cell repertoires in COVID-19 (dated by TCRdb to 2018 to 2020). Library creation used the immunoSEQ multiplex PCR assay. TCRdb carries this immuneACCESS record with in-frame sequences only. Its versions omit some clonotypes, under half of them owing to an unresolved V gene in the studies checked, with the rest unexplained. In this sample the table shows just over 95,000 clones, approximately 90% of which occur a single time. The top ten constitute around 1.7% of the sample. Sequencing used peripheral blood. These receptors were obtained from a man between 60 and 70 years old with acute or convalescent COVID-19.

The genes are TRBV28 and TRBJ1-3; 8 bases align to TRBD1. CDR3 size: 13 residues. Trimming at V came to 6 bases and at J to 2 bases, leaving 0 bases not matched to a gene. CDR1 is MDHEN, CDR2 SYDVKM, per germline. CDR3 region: CASRQGAGNTIYF. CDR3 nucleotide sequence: TGTGCCAGCAGACAGGGGGCTGGAAACACCATATATTTT.

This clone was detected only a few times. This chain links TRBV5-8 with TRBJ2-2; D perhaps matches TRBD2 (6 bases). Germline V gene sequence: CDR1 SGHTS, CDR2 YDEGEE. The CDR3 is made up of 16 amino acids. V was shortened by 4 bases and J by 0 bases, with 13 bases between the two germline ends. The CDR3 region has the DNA TGTGCCAGCAGCCCGAGACAGCGGGCGAACACCGGGGAGCTGTTTTTT. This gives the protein CASSPRQRANTGELFF.

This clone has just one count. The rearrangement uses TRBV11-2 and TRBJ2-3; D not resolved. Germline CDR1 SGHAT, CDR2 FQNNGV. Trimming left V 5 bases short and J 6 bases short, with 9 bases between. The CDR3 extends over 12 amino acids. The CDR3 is CASSPFSDTQYF. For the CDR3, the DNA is TGTGCCAGCAGCCCTTTTAGCGATACGCAGTATTTT.

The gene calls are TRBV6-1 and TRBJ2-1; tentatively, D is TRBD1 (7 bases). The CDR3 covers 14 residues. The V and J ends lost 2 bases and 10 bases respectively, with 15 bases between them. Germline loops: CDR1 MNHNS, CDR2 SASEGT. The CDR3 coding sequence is TGTGCCAGCAGTGAATACCCCCAGGGGGGCGAGCAGTTCTTC. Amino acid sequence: CASSEYPQGGEQFF.

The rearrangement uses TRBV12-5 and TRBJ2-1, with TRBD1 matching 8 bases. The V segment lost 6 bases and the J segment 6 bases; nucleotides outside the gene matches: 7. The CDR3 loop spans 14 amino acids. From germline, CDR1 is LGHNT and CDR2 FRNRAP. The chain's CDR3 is CASGKDRVGNEQFF. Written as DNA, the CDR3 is TGTGCTAGTGGCAAGGACAGGGTGGGCAATGAGCAGTTCTTC.

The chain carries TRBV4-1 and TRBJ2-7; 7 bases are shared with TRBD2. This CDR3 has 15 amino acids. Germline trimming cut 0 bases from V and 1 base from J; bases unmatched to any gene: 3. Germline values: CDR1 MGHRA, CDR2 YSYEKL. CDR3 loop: CASSQDAGGSYEQYV. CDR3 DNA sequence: TGCGCCAGCAGCCAAGATGCCGGGGGGTCCTACGAGCAGTACGTC.

This chain's CDR3 is CASSTGQVNTEAFF. In DNA, the CDR3 is TGTGCCAGCAGCACGGGACAGGTGAACACTGAAGCTTTCTTT. This sequence joins TRBV5-8 and TRBJ1-1; 8 bases align to TRBD1. The V and J ends lost 4 bases and 0 bases, in that order; junction bases with no gene match: 2. This CDR3 has 14 amino acids. From germline, CDR1 is SGHTS and CDR2 YDEGEE.

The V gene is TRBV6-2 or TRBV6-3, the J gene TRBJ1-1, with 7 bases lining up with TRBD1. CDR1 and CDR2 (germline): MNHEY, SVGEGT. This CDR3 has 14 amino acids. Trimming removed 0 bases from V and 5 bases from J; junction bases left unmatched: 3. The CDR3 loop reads CASSYSYRGTEAFF. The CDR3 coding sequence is TGTGCCAGCAGTTACTCATACAGGGGAACTGAAGCTTTCTTT.

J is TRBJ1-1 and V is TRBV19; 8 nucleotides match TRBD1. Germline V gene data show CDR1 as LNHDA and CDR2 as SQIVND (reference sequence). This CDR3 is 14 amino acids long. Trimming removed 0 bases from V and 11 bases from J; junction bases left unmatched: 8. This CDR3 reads CASSIDPGGAKAFF. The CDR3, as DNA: TGTGCCAGTAGTATAGATCCAGGGGGCGCCAAGGCTTTCTTT.

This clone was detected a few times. The CDR3 reads CASSIHRLTNEKLFF. CDR3 DNA: TGTGCCAGCAGCATTCACAGGTTAACTAATGAAAAACTGTTTTTT. The rearrangement links TRBV7-9 to TRBJ1-4, with D perhaps matching TRBD1 (5 bases). Germline values: CDR1 SEHNR, CDR2 FQNEAQ (reference sequence). Trimming stripped 5 bases from V and 1 base from J, with 11 bases between. The CDR3 has 15 residues.

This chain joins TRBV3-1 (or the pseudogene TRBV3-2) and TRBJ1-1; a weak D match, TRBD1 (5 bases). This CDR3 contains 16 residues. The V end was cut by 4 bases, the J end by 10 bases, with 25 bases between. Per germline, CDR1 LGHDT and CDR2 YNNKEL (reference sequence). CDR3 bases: TGTGCCAGCAGCCTAGGGGCAGGGATCAAGCAAAGGGGAGCTTTCTTT. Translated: CASSLGAGIKQRGAFF.

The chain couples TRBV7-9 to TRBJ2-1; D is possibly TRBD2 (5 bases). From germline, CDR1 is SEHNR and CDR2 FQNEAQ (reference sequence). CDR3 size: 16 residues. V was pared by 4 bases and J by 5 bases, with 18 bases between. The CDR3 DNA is TGTGCCAGCAGCTACGACCCGGGCCTCGGGAACAATGAGCAGTTCTTC. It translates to CASSYDPGLGNNEQFF.

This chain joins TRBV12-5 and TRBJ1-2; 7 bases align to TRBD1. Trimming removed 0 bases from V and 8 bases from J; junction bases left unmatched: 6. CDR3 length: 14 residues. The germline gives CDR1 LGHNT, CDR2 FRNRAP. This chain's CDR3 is CASGLVQVGGGYTF. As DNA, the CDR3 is TGTGCTAGTGGTTTGGTACAAGTAGGGGGCGGCTACACCTTC.